This T cell receptor (beta chain) was observed in a study of blood T cells in healthy people across ages. Findings and limits, study-wide: Strongly correlated with naive T cell percentage was TCR beta diversity.

Concerning this clonotype: No antigen is known for it.

The sample, 7.5 to 10 milliliters of peripheral blood, was drawn from each donor. The CDR3 runs to 14 residues. The germline V gene has CDR1 SGHKS and CDR2 YYEKEE (reference sequence). Trimming stripped 4 bases from V and 3 bases from J, with 13 bases between. It was with a sample-barcoded 5' primer and a J-beta primer mix that a second PCR of roughly 7 to 12 cycles was run. A single record per CDR3 protein comes from TCRdb applying MiXCR to the 5' RACE reads. The table has around 750,000 distinct CDR3 sequences, about 53% seen once; the top ten hold about two fifths. This clonotype was sampled from an elderly man in good health. The material sequenced was blood. The genes are TRBV5-5 and TRBJ1-2, with a possible D match to TRBD1 (5 bases). CDR3: CASSPLGTYYGYTF. CDR3 in DNA: TGTGCCAGCAGCCCTCTAGGGACCTACTATGGCTACACCTTC.